Sequencing of this T cell receptor beta chain was carried out in a study of OX40 agonist ivuxolimab in advanced cancers. Study in general: Participants, approximately 81% male, averaged 60 years of age, ranging from roughly 23 to 90. The study's findings and limits: Clonal expansion among partial responders at 0.1-3.0 mg/kg ranked near the lowest. Mean expanded clone counts were higher in CD8+ than CD4+ T cells.

The CDR3 loop spans 16 amino acids. Trimming took 2 bases from V and 5 from J; bases not matched to a gene: 9. From germline, CDR1 is ENHRY and CDR2 SYGVKD. This table comes from immunoSEQ multiplex PCR, and its TCRdb copy is limited to in-frame clones, with some not included. The sample consists of more than 50,000 clones, roughly 90% of them appearing once. About this clone itself: Antigen specificity is unknown.

The TCR comes from an adult with an advanced solid tumor such as melanoma, head and neck, liver or kidney cancer. This chain joins TRBV10-3 and TRBJ2-7, with 10 positions matching TRBD1. Here the sequenced sample was CD4+ or CD8+ T cells sorted from blood, taken in a trial of the OX40 agonist ivuxolimab. The CDR3 spells CAISEGIGTGEDEQYF. For the CDR3, the DNA is TGTGCCATCAGTGAGGGGATCGGGACAGGGGAAGACGAGCAGTACTTC.